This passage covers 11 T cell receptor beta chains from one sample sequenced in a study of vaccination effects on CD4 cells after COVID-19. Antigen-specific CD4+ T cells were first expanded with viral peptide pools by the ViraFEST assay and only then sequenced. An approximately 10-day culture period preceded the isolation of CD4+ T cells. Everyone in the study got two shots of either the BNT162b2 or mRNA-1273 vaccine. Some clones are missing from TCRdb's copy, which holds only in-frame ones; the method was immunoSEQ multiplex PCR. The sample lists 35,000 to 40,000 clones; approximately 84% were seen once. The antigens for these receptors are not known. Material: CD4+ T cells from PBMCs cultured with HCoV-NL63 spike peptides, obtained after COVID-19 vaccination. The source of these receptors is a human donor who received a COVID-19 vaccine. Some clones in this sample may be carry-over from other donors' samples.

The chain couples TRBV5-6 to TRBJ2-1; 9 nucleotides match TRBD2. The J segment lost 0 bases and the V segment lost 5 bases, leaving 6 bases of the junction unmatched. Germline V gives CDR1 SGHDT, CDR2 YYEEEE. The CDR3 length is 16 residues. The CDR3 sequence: CASSLAGQSSYNEQFF. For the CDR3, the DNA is TGTGCCAGCAGTCTAGCGGGACAGAGCTCCTACAATGAGCAGTTCTTC.

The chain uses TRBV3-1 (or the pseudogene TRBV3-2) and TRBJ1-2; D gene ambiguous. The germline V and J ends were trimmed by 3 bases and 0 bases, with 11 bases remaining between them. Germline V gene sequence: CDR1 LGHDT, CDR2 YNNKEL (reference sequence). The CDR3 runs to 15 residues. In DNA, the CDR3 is TGTGCCAGCAGCCACCGACAACTAGCTAACTATGGCTACACCTTC. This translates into CASSHRQLANYGYTF.

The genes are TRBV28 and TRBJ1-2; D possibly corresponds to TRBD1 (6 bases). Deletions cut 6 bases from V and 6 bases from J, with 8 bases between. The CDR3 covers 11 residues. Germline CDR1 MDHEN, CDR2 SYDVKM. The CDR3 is CASSRGHGYTF. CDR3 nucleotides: TGTGCCAGCAGCCGGGGGCATGGCTACACCTTC.

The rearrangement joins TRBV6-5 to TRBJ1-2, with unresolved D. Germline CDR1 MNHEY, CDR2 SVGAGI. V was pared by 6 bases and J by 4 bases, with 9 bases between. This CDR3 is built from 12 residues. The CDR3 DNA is TGTGCCAGCAGCCTCCCCCCCTATGGCTACACCTTC. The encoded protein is CASSLPPYGYTF.

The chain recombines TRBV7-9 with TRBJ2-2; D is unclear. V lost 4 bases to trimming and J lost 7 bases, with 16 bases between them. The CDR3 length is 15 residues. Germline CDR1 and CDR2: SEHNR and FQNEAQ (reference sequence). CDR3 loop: CASSSRPVDIGELFF. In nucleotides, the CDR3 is TGTGCCAGCAGCTCACGCCCGGTGGATATCGGGGAGCTGTTTTTT. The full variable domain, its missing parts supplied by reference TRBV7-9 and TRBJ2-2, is DTGVSQNPRHKITKRGQNVTFRCDPISEHNRLYWYRQTLGQGPEFLTYFQNEAQLEKSRLLSDRFSAERPKGSFSTLEIQRTEQGDSAMYLCASSSRPVDIGELFFGEGSRLTVL.

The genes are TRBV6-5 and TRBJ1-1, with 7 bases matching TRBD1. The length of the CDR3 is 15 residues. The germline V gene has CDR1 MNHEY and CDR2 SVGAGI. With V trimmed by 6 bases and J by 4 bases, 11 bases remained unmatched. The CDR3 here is CASSKRQGLFTEAFF. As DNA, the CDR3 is TGTGCCAGCAGCAAACGACAGGGTTTGTTCACTGAAGCTTTCTTT.

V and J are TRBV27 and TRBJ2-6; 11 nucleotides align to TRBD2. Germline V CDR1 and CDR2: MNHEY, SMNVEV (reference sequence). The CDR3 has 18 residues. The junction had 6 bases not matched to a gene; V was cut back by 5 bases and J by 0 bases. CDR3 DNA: TGTGCCAGCAGTCCTATGACTAGCGGGAACTCTGGGGCCAACGTCCTGACTTTC. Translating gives CASSPMTSGNSGANVLTF.

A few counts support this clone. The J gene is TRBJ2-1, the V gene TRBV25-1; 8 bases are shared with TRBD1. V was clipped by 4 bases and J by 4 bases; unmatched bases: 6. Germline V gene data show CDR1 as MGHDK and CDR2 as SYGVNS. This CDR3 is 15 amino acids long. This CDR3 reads CASSGPQGGYNEQFF. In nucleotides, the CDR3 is TGTGCCAGCAGTGGGCCACAGGGGGGTTACAATGAGCAGTTCTTC.

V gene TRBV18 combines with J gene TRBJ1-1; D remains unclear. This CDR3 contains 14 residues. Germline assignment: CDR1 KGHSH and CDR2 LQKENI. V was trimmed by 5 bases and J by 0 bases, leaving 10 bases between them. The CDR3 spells CASSGRDLNTEAFF. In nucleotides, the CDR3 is TGTGCCAGCTCAGGGAGGGATCTGAACACTGAAGCTTTCTTT.

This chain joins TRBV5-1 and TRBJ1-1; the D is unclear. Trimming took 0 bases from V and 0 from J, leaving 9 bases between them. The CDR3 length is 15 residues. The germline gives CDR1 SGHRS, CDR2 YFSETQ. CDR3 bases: TGCGCCAGCAGCTTGGACGTACAAGTGAACACTGAAGCTTTCTTT. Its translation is CASSLDVQVNTEAFF. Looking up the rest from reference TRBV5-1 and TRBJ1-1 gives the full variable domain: KAGVTQTPRYLIKTRGQQVTLSCSPISGHRSVSWYQQTPGQGLQFLFEYFSETQRNKGNFPGRFSGRQFSNSRSEMNVSTLELGDSALYLCASSLDVQVNTEAFFGQGTRLTVV.

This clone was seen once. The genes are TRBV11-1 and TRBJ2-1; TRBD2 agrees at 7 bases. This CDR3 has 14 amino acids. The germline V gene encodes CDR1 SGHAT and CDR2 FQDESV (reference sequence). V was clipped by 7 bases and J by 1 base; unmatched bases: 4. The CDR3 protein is CASNRGGSYNEQFF. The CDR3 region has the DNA TGTGCCAGCAATCGCGGGGGATCCTACAATGAGCAGTTCTTC.